Listed below are T cell receptor beta chains from one sample, sequenced in a study of T cell responses to AZD1222 COVID-19 vaccine. Clones were read by immunoSEQ multiplex PCR, and TCRdb kept only the in-frame ones, dropping some. The sample has about 140,000 clones, about nine tenths seen once; the top ten hold 3.4%. The sample in question was peripheral blood, obtained on day 0 of AZD1222 vaccination. The receptors originated from an adult in good health. Both conserved end residues are part of each CDR3. A D gene is named only where the DNA matches it firmly. For some rows the clone size is stated as once, few or many, or as a class when expanded; others skip it.

V gene	clone size	J gene	D gene	CDR3 protein	CDR3 DNA
TRBV5-1	.	TRBJ1-2	.	CASSLSGMNYGYTF	TGCGCCAGCAGCTTGTCAGGAATGAACTATGGCTACACCTTC
TRBV30	.	TRBJ1-6	TRBD1	CAWRTPGQGAKNSPLHF	TGTGCCTGGAGGACGCCGGGACAGGGGGCGAAAAATTCACCCCTCCACTTT
TRBV30	.	TRBJ1-5	TRBD1	CAWDRTGSSNQPQHF	TGTGCCTGGGATCGGACAGGGTCTAGCAATCAGCCCCAGCATTTT
TRBV30	few	TRBJ2-1	.	CAWSVLSVTLNEQFF	TGTGCCTGGAGTGTACTTAGCGTGACCCTAAATGAGCAGTTCTTC
TRBV19	.	TRBJ1-6	TRBD1	CASSIIRQGNNSPLHF	TGTGCCAGTAGTATAATTCGACAGGGAAATAATTCACCCCTCCACTTT
TRBV2	.	TRBJ1-4	.	CASSEIQLGEKLFF	TGTGCCAGCAGTGAAATCCAGCTTGGTGAAAAACTGTTTTTT
TRBV5-8	.	TRBJ2-1	TRBD1	CASSKQGNAYNEQFF	TGTGCCAGCAGCAAACAGGGGAACGCCTACAATGAGCAGTTCTTC
TRBV4-1	few	TRBJ2-1	TRBD2	CASSPPSGSRNEQFF	TGCGCCAGCAGCCCCCCTAGCGGGAGCAGGAATGAGCAGTTCTTC
TRBV5-1	.	TRBJ1-1	TRBD1	CASSTGDINTEAFF	TGCGCCAGCAGTACAGGGGACATTAACACTGAAGCTTTCTTT
TRBV3-1/TRBV3-2	.	TRBJ1-3	.	CASSQGNSGAGNTIYF	TGTGCCAGCAGCCAAGGGAACTCAGGGGCTGGAAACACCATATATTTT
TRBV15	few	TRBJ1-2	.	CATSRNRYPLQWHGYTF	TGTGCCACCAGCAGAAATAGGTACCCCCTCCAATGGCATGGCTACACCTTC
TRBV29-1	.	TRBJ2-7	.	CSVVRQAPYEQYF	TGCAGCGTTGTGAGACAGGCCCCCTACGAGCAGTACTTC
TRBV4-1	.	TRBJ1-2	.	CASSQGSRGNYGYTF	TGCGCCAGCAGCCAAGGCAGTCGGGGTAACTATGGCTACACCTTC
TRBV27	.	TRBJ2-3	.	CASTRVQGASTDTQYF	TGTGCCAGCACTCGAGTCCAGGGAGCGAGCACAGATACGCAGTATTTT
TRBV30	.	TRBJ2-7	TRBD1	CAWDLPGQIREQYF	TGTGCCTGGGATCTACCGGGACAGATCCGCGAGCAGTACTTC
TRBV19	.	TRBJ1-1	TRBD1	CASSVDRQNTEAFF	TGTGCCAGTAGTGTGGACAGGCAGAACACTGAAGCTTTCTTT
TRBV14	.	TRBJ2-7	.	CASSLGHYEQYF	TGTGCCAGCAGCCTGGGACATTACGAGCAGTACTTC
TRBV29-1	medium-sized	TRBJ2-7	.	CSVELADYEQYF	TGCAGCGTTGAGTTGGCGGATTACGAGCAGTACTTC
TRBV27	.	TRBJ2-7	.	CASSLRAEIYEQYF	TGTGCCAGCAGTTTACGAGCGGAGATTTACGAGCAGTACTTC
TRBV29-1	.	TRBJ1-3	TRBD1	CSVGNTGQGAGNTIYF	TGCAGCGTTGGAAACACTGGACAGGGGGCTGGAAACACCATATATTTT
TRBV5-6	.	TRBJ1-1	TRBD1	CASSLTGGIEAFF	TGTGCCAGCAGCTTGACAGGGGGTATAGAAGCTTTCTTT
TRBV5-1	once	TRBJ2-2	TRBD1	CASSRDRQGDTGELFF	TGCGCCAGCAGCCGAGACCGACAGGGGGACACCGGGGAGCTGTTTTTT
TRBV2	few	TRBJ1-2	.	CASSESAGRGILHGYTF	TGTGCCAGCAGTGAATCGGCCGGCAGGGGCATTCTCCATGGCTACACCTTC
TRBV15	.	TRBJ2-5	TRBD2	CATSRDSPSGGAWETQYF	TGTGCCACCAGCAGAGATAGCCCAAGCGGGGGGGCGTGGGAGACCCAGTACTTC
TRBV9	.	TRBJ2-2	TRBD2	CASSASGSGTGELFF	TGTGCCAGCAGCGCTAGCGGGAGTGGAACCGGGGAGCTGTTTTTT
TRBV15	.	TRBJ1-3	.	CATSREGVGNTIYF	TGTGCCACCAGCAGAGAAGGCGTTGGAAACACCATATATTTT
TRBV7-8	once	TRBJ1-2	.	CASSLAGRGYGYTF	TGTGCCAGCAGCTTAGCGGGGAGGGGCTATGGCTACACCTTC
TRBV6-5	.	TRBJ2-7	.	CASMRPLYEQYF	TGTGCCAGCATGAGACCACTTTACGAGCAGTACTTC
TRBV27	.	TRBJ1-1	TRBD1	CASSPYRGTEAFF	TGTGCCAGCAGTCCGTACAGGGGAACTGAAGCTTTCTTT
TRBV19	.	TRBJ1-2	TRBD1	CASSPQTGGLDGYTF	TGTGCCAGTAGTCCCCAGACAGGGGGCTTGGATGGCTACACCTTC
TRBV5-1	.	TRBJ1-6	.	CASSFSGVHNSPLHF	TGCGCCAGCAGCTTTTCGGGGGTCCATAATTCACCCCTCCACTTT
TRBV25-1	.	TRBJ1-2	.	CASSPRLPGGYTF	TGTGCCAGCAGTCCTCGTCTCCCAGGAGGCTACACCTTC
TRBV6-5	once	TRBJ1-2	.	CASSQGVAYYGYTF	TGTGCCAGCAGCCAAGGGGTCGCATACTATGGCTACACCTTC
TRBV6-1	.	TRBJ1-2	.	CASSETEAWGYTF	TGTGCCAGCAGTGAGACGGAGGCATGGGGCTACACCTTC
TRBV19	.	TRBJ2-3	.	CASRVKLGTDTQYF	TGTGCCAGTAGGGTAAAACTCGGCACAGATACGCAGTATTTT
TRBV27	.	TRBJ2-2	TRBD2	CASTPSGGLWTGELFF	TGTGCCAGCACCCCGTCGGGGGGGCTTTGGACCGGGGAGCTGTTTTTT
TRBV19	.	TRBJ1-2	.	CASSSRRSGMDGYTF	TGTGCCAGTAGTTCCAGGAGGAGTGGAATGGATGGCTACACCTTC
TRBV7-9	.	TRBJ1-1	.	CASRGSEAFF	TGTGCCAGCAGAGGTTCCGAGGCTTTCTTT
TRBV5-5	.	TRBJ1-6	.	CASSLADGGSPLHF	TGTGCCAGCAGCTTGGCCGATGGGGGTTCACCCCTCCACTTT
TRBV19	.	TRBJ1-5	.	CASRAPVGGAQRVNQPQHF	TGTGCCAGTAGAGCCCCGGTGGGGGGAGCGCAGAGGGTCAATCAGCCCCAGCATTTT
TRBV7-2	.	TRBJ2-1	.	CASSASGPGNEQFF	TGTGCCAGCAGCGCAAGTGGGCCGGGTAATGAGCAGTTCTTC